The clone carrying this T cell receptor (beta chain) appeared once. This record belongs to a study of blood T cell repertoires in COVID-19. Assignment of participants to cohorts was predicated upon participant-reported clinical history. The authors' processing: Estimates of nucleated cell counts were drawn from the amplification of reference gene primers. TCRdb keeps only in-frame clones here, not all; method: immunoSEQ multiplex PCR. V, J and clone size reflect that table, while D and trimming were determined from the DNA. The sample has 200,000 or so clones; roughly 85% are singletons. The TCR sequence derives from a woman in her thirties or forties with acute COVID-19. Sample: PBMCs or T cells enriched from blood (not recorded which).

In DNA, the CDR3 is TGTGCCAGTAGGCCCCAGGGGAACCAAGAGACCCAGTACTTC. Translating gives CASRPQGNQETQYF. The rearrangement joins TRBV19 to TRBJ2-5; a possible D gene is TRBD1 (6 bases). Germline CDR1 LNHDA, CDR2 SQIVND (reference sequence). The V end was cut by 6 bases, the J end by 0 bases, with 11 bases between. This CDR3 spans 14 amino acids.